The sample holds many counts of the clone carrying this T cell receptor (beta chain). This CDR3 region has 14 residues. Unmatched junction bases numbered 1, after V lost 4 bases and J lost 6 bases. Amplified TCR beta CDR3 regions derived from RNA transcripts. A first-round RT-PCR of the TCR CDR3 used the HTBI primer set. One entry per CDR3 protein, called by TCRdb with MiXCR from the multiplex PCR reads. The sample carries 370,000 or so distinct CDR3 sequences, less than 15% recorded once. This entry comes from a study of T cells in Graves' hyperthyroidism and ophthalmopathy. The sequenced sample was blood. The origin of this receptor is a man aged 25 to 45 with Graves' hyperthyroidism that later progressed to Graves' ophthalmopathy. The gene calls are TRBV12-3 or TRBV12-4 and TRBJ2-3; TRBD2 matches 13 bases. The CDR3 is CASSWGLAGDTQYF. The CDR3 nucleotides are TGTGCCAGCAGTTGGGGACTAGCGGGGGATACGCAGTATTTT.